The next 5 T cell receptor beta chains were all read from a single sample in a study of T cell responses to AZD1222 COVID-19 vaccine. Sequencing used immunoSEQ multiplex PCR; TCRdb keeps in-frame clones, though not all of them. The sample carries approximately 260,000 clones, over 85% recorded once. Here the sequenced sample was peripheral blood, taken on day 0 of AZD1222 vaccination. The origin of the receptors is an adult in good health.

The rearrangement uses TRBV7-9 and TRBJ1-6; D uncertain. V was cut by 2 bases and J by 8 bases, with 7 bases left in between. This CDR3 has 13 amino acids. From germline, CDR1 is SEHNR and CDR2 FQNEAQ (reference sequence). CDR3 region: CASSLQRDSPLHF. The CDR3 nucleotides are TGTGCCAGCAGCTTACAAAGGGATTCACCCCTCCACTTT.

The chain links TRBV6-5 to TRBJ2-1; D is tentatively TRBD1 or TRBD2 (6 bases each). Trimming removed 0 bases from V and 7 bases from J, with 13 bases in between. CDR1 MNHEY and CDR2 SVGAGI come from the germline V gene. The CDR3 is 15 amino acids. The CDR3 here is CASSYSGGPQNEQFF. The CDR3 nucleotides are TGTGCCAGCAGTTACTCAGGGGGGCCTCAAAATGAGCAGTTCTTC.

The genes are TRBV6-6 and TRBJ2-1, with 7 bases lining up with TRBD2. Trimming at V came to 5 bases and at J to 8 bases, leaving 21 bases not matched to a gene. Germline V gene sequence: CDR1 MNHNY, CDR2 SVGAGI (reference sequence). This CDR3 comprises 18 residues. In DNA, the CDR3 is TGTGCCAGCAGTCCACACGCCGGGGCCGGGGAGGGCGAGGATGAGCAGTTCTTC. Translated: CASSPHAGAGEGEDEQFF.

The rearrangement joins TRBV28 to TRBJ1-2; a possible D gene is TRBD1 (5 bases). CDR3 length: 13 amino acids. Germline-derived CDR1 and CDR2 are MDHEN and SYDVKM. Trimming removed 5 bases at V and 5 bases at J, with 12 bases between. The CDR3 nucleotides read TGTGCCAGCAGTGGGGACCGGGGGTATGGCTACACCTTC. Its protein product is CASSGDRGYGYTF.

This chain links TRBV11-2 with TRBJ1-6; D is unresolved. Per the germline V gene, CDR1 is SGHAT and CDR2 is FQNNGV. This CDR3 contains 14 residues. V lost 7 bases, J lost 10 bases, and 17 bases lay in between. CDR3 loop: CASTPRQNRSPLHF. The CDR3 nucleotides are TGTGCCAGCACCCCCAGGCAGAATAGGTCACCCCTCCACTTT.